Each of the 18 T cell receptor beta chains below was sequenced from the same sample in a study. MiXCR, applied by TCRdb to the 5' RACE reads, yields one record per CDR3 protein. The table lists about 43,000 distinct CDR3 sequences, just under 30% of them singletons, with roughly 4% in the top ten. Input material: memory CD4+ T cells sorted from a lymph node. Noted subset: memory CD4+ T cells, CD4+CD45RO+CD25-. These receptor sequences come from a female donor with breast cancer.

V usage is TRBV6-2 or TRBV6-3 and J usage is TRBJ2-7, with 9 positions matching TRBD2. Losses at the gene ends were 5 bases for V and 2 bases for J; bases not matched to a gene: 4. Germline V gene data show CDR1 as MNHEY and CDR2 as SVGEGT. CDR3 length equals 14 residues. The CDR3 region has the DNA TGTGCCAGCAGTACGCCTAGCGGGGCCTACGAGCAGTACTTC. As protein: CASSTPSGAYEQYF.

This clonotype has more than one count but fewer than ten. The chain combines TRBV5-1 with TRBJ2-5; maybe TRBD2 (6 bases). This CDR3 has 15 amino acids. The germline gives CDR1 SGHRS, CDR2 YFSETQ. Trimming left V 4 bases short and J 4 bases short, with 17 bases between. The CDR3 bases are TGCGCCAGCAGCCCACGGGCTAGCGTAGGAGAGACCCAGTACTTC. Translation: CASSPRASVGETQYF.

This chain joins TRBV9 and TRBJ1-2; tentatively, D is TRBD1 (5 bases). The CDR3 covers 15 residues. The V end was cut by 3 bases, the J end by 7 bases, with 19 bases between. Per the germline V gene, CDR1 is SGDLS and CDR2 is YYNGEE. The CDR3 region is CASSDGAPNIGGYTF. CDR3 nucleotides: TGTGCCAGCAGCGATGGGGCACCGAACATCGGTGGCTACACCTTC.

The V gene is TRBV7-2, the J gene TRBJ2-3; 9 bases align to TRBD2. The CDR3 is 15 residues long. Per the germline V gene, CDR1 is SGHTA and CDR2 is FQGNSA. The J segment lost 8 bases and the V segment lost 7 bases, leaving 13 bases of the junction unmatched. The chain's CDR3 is CASTPDSGSPGTQYF. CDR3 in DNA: TGTGCCAGCACCCCGGATAGCGGGAGCCCGGGTACGCAGTATTTT.

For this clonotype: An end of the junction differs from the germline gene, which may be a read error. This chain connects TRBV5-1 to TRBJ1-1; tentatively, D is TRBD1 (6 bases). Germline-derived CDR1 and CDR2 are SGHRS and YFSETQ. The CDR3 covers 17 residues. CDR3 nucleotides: TGCGCCAGCAACTTGGCTACGGGGGGCAAACCCCACACTGAAGCTTTCTTT. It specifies CASNLATGGKPHTEAFF.

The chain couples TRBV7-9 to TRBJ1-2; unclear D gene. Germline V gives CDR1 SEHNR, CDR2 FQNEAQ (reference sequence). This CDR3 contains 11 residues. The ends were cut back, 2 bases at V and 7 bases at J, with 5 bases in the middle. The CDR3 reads CASSLLIGYTF. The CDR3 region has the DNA TGTGCCAGCAGCTTACTGATTGGCTACACCTTC.

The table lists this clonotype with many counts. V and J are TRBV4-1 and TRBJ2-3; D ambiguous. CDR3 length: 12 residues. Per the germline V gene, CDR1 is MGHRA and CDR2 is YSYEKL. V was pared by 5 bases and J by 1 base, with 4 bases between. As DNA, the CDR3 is TGCGCCAGCAGCGGGGGCACAGATACGCAGTATTTT. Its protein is CASSGGTDTQYF.

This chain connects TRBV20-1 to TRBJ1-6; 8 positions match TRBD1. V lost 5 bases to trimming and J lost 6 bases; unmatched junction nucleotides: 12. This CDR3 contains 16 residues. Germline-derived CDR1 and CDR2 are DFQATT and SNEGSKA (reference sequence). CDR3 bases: TGCAGTGCTGCCGCACCTACAGGGGGAATTAATTCACCCCTCCACTTT. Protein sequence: CSAAAPTGGINSPLHF.

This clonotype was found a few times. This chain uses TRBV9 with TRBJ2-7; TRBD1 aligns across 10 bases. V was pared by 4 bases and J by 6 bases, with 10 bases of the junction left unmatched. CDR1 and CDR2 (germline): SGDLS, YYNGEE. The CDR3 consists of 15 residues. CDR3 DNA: TGTGCCAGCAGCACCGGGACAGGGGAAAGCGGCGAGCAGTACTTC. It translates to CASSTGTGESGEQYF.

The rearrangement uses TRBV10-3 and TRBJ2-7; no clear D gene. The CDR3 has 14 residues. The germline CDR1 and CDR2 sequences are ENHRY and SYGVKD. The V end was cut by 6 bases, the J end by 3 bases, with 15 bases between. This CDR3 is CAIRVARPNYEQYF. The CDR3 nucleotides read TGTGCCATCAGGGTAGCTCGACCTAACTACGAGCAGTACTTC.

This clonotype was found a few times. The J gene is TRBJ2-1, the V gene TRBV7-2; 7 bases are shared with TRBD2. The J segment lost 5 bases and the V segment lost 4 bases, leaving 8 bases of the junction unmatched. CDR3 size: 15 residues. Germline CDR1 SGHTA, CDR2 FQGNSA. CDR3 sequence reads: CASSSSGGGNNEQFF. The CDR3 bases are TGTGCCAGCAGCTCATCTGGCGGGGGTAACAATGAGCAGTTCTTC.

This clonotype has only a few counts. The CDR3 sequence: CASGSGTSFDGYTF. CDR3 DNA: TGCGCCAGCGGCTCAGGGACATCTTTCGATGGCTACACCTTC. The chain carries TRBV5-1 and TRBJ1-2; D possibly corresponds to TRBD1 (6 bases). V shed 7 bases and J shed 6 bases, with 19 bases lying between them. From germline, CDR1 is SGHRS and CDR2 YFSETQ. This CDR3 spans 14 amino acids.

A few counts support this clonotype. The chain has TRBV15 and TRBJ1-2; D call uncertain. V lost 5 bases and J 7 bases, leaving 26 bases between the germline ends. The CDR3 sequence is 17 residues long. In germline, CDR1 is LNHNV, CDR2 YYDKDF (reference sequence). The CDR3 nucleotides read TGTGCCACCAGCTACGGCGGGTTGGTTGGCGGCCTTGGTGGCTACACCTTC. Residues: CATSYGGLVGGLGGYTF.

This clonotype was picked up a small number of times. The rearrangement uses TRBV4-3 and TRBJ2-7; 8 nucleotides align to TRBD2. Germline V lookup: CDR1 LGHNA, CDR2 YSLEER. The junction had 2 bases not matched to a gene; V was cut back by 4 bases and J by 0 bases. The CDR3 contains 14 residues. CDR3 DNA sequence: TGCGCCAGCAGCCGTGGGACTAGCTCCTACGAGCAGTACTTC. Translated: CASSRGTSSYEQYF.

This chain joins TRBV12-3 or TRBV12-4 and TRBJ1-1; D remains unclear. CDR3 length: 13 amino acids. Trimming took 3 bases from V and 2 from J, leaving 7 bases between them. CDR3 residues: CASSLSVNTEAFF. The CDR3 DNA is TGTGCCAGCAGTTTGAGTGTAAACACTGAAGCTTTCTTT.

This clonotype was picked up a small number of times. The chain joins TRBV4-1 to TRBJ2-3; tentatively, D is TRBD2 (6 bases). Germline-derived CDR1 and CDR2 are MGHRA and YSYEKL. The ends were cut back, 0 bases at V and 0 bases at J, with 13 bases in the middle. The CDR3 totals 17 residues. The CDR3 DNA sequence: TGCGCCAGCAGCCAAGACGGGAGCGTTACTAGCACAGATACGCAGTATTTT. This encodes CASSQDGSVTSTDTQYF.

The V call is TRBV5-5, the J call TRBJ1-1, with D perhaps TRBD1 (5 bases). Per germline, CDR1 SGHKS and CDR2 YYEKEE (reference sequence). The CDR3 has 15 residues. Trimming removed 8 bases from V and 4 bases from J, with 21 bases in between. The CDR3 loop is CASAFPGLVVTEAFF. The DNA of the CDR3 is TGTGCCAGTGCCTTCCCGGGACTGGTAGTCACTGAAGCTTTCTTT.

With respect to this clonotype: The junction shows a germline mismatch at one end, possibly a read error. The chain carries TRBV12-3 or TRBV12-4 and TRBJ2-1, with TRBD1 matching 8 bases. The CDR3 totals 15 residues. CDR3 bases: TGTGCCAGCAGTTTCGGCAGGGGGCGAGAAAATGAGCAGTCCTTC. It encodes CASSFGRGRENEQSF.